This entry is about one T cell receptor (beta chain). Using immunoSEQ multiplex PCR, the repertoire was profiled, and TCRdb retains in-frame clones only, with some absent. The sample has around 260,000 clones, approximately 90% seen once; the top ten hold around 2.2%. This record comes from a study of blood T cell repertoires in COVID-19. At the level of the study: Researchers got acute and convalescent COVID-19 samples from the United States, Italy and Spain.

From germline, CDR1 is SGHTA and CDR2 FQGNSA. The CDR3 contains 18 residues. V lost 5 bases and J lost 1, with 22 bases in between. The chain uses TRBV7-2 and TRBJ2-3; D not certain. The sample comprised peripheral blood. This clonotype originated in a woman in her 30s with COVID-19, enrolled during active disease. The CDR3 nucleotides are TGTGCCAGCAGCGCGCCCGGGTATGCTAGGATCGGCACAGATACGCAGTATTTT. Its translation is CASSAPGYARIGTDTQYF.